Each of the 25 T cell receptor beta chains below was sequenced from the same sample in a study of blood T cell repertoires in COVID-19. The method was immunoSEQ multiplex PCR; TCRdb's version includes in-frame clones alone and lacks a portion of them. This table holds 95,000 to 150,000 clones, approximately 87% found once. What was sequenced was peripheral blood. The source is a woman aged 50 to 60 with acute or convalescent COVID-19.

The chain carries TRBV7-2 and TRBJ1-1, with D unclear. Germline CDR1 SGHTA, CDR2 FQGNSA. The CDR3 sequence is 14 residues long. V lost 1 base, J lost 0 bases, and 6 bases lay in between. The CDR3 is CASSLDVMNTEAFF. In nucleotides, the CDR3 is TGTGCCAGCAGCTTAGATGTAATGAACACTGAAGCTTTCTTT. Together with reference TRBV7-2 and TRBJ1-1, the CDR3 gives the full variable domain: GAGVSQSPSNKVTEKGKDVELRCDPISGHTALYWYRQSLGQGLEFLIYFQGNSAPDKSGLPSDRFSAERTGGSVSTLTIQRTQQEDSAVYLCASSLDVMNTEAFFGQGTRLTVV.

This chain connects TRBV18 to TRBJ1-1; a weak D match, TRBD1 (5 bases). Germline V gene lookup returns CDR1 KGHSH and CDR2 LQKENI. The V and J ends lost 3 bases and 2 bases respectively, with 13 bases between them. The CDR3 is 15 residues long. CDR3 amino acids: CASSPLTVLNTEAFF. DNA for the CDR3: TGTGCCAGCTCACCTTTGACAGTTTTAAACACTGAAGCTTTCTTT. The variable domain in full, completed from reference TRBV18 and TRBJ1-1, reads NAGVMQNPRHLVRRRGQEARLRCSPMKGHSHVYWYRQLPEEGLKFMVYLQKENIIDESGMPKERFSAEFPKEGPSILRIQQVVRGDSAAYFCASSPLTVLNTEAFFGQGTRLTVV.

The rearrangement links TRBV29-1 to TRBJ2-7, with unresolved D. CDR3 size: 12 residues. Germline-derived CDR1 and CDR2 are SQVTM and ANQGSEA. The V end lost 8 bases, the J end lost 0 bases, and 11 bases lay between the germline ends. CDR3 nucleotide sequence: TGCAGCTATCGAAGGAGCTCCTACGAGCAGTACTTC. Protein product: CSYRRSSYEQYF.

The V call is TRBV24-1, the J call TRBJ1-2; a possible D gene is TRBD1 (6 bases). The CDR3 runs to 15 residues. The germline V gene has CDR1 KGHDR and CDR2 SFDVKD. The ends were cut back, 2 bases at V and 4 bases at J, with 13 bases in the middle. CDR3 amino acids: CATSDSRTEIYGYTF. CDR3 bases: TGTGCCACCAGTGATTCACGGACAGAAATCTATGGCTACACCTTC.

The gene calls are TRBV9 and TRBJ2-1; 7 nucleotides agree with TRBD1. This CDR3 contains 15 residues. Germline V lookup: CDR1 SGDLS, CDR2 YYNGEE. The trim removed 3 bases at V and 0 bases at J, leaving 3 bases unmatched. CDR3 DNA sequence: TGTGCCAGCAGCGGGGGACAGAGCTCCTACAATGAGCAGTTCTTC. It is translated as CASSGGQSSYNEQFF. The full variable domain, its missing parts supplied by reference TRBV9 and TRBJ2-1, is DSGVTQTPKHLITATGQRVTLRCSPRSGDLSVYWYQQSLDQGLQFLIQYYNGEERAKGNILERFSAQQFPDLHSELNLSSLELGDSALYFCASSGGQSSYNEQFFGPGTRLTVL.

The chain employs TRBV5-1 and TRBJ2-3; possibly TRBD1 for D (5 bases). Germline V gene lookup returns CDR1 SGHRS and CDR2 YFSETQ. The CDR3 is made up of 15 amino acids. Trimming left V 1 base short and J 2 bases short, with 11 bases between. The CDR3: CASSLMPTDTDTQYF. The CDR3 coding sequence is TGCGCCAGCAGCTTGATGCCGACAGACACAGATACGCAGTATTTT.

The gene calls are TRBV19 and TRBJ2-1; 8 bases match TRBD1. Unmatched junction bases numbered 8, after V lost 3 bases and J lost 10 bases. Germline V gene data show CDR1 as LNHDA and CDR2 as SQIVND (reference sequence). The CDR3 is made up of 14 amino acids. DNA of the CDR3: TGTGCCAGTAGTATCCTGCAGGGGGCAGGGGAGCAGTTCTTC. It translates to CASSILQGAGEQFF.

This chain's CDR3 is CASSFSPAVYEQYF. DNA for the CDR3: TGTGCCAGCAGCTTCTCCCCGGCGGTCTACGAGCAGTACTTC. The chain combines TRBV7-6 with TRBJ2-7; D is unresolved. CDR1 SGHVS and CDR2 FNYEAQ come from the germline V gene. The CDR3 loop spans 14 amino acids. V lost 3 bases and J lost 3, with 12 bases in between.

Written as DNA, the CDR3 is TGTGCCAGTAGGGATGACAGCCGCAATCAGCCCCAGCATTTT. Translated: CASRDDSRNQPQHF. This chain uses TRBV19 with TRBJ1-5; tentative D call: TRBD1 (5 bases). Trimming pared 6 bases from V and 2 bases from J, leaving 11 bases between. The CDR3 is 14 amino acids. Germline CDR1 and CDR2: LNHDA and SQIVND (reference sequence).

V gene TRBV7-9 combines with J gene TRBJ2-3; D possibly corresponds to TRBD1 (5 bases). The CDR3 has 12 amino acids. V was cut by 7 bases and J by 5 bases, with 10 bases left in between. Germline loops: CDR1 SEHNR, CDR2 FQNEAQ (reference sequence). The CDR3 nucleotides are TGTGCCAGCACGCAGGGCATAGATACGCAGTATTTT. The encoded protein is CASTQGIDTQYF.

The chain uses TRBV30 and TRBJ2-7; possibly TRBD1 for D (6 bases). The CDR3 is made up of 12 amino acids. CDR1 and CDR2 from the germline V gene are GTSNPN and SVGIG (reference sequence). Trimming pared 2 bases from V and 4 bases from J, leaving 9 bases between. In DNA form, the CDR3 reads TGTGCCTGGAGTACAGGGTCGTACGAGCAGTACTTC. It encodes CAWSTGSYEQYF. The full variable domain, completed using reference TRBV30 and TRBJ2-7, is SQTIHQWPATLVQPVGSPLSLECTVEGTSNPNLYWYRQAAGRGLQLLFYSVGIGQISSEVPQNLSASRPQDRQFILSSKKLLLSDSGFYLCAWSTGSYEQYFGPGTRLTVT.

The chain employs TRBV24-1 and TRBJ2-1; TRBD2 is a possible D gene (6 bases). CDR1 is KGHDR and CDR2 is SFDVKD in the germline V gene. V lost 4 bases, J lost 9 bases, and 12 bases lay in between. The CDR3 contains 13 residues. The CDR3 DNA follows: TGTGCCACCAGTGAGTGTCTAGCGTGTGAGCAGTTCTTC. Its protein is CATSECLACEQFF.

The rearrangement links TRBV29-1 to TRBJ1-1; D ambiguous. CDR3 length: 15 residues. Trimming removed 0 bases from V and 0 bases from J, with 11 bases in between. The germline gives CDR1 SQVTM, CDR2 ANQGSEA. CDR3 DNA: TGCAGCGTTGAAGATGGGCGGGGATTGAACACTGAAGCTTTCTTT. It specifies CSVEDGRGLNTEAFF.

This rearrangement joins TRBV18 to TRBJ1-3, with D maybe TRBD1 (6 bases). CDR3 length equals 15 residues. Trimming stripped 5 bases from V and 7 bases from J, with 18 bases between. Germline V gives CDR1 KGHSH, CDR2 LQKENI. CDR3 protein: CASSEIPGQGNTIYF. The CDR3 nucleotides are TGTGCCAGCTCAGAAATACCGGGACAAGGGAACACCATATATTTT.

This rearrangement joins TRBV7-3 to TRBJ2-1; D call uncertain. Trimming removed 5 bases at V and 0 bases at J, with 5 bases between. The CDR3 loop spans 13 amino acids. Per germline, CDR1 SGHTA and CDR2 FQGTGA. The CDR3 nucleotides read TGTGCCAGCAGCCTCGGCTCCTACAATGAGCAGTTCTTC. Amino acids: CASSLGSYNEQFF.

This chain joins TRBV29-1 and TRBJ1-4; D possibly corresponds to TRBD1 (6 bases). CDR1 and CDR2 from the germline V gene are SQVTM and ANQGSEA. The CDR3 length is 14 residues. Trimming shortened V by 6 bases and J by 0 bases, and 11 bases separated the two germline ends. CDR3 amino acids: CSVGGAPTNEKLFF. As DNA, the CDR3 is TGCAGCGTGGGGGGGGCACCAACTAATGAAAAACTGTTTTTT.

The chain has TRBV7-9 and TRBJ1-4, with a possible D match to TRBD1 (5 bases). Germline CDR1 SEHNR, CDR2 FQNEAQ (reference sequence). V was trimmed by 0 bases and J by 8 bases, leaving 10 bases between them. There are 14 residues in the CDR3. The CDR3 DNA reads TGTGCCAGCAGCTTAGCTGGGGCCGGAGAAAAACTGTTTTTT. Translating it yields CASSLAGAGEKLFF. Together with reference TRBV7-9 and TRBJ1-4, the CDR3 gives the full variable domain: DTGVSQNPRHKITKRGQNVTFRCDPISEHNRLYWYRQTLGQGPEFLTYFQNEAQLEKSRLLSDRFSAERPKGSFSTLEIQRTEQGDSAMYLCASSLAGAGEKLFFGSGTQLSVL.

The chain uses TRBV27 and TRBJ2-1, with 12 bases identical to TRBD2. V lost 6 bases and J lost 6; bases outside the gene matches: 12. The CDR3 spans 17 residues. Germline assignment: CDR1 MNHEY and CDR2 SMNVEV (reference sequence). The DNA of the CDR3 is TGTGCCAGCAGCCTGCTGTCTCCGGGACTAGCGGGCAATGAGCAGTTCTTC. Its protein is CASSLLSPGLAGNEQFF.

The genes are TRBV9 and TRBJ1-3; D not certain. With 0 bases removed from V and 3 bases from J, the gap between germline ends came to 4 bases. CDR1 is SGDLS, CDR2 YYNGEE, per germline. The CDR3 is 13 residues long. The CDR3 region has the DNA TGTGCCAGCAGCGTAGATAGTGGAAACACCATATATTTT. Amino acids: CASSVDSGNTIYF.

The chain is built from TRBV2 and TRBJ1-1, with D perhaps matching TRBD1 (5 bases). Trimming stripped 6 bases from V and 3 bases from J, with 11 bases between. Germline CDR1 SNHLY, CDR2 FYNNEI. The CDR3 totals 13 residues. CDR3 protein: CASRYRKDTEAFF. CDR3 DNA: TGTGCCAGCAGATACAGGAAAGACACTGAAGCTTTCTTT.

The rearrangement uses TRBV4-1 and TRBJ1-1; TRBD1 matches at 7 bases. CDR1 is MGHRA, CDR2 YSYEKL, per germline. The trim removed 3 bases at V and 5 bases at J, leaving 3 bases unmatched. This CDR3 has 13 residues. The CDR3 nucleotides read TGCGCCAGCAGCCAGACAGGGAGAACTGAAGCTTTCTTT. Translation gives CASSQTGRTEAFF.

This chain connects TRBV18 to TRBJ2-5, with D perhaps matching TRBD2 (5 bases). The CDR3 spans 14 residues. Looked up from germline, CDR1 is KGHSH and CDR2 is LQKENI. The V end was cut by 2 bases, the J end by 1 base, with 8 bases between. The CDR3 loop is CASSPGLAQETQYF. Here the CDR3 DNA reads TGTGCCAGCTCACCAGGTCTAGCCCAAGAGACCCAGTACTTC.

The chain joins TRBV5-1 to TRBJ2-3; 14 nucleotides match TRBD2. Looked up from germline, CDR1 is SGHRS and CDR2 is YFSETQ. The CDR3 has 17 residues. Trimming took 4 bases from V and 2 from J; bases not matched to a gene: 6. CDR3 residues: CASSPTSGGANTDTQYF. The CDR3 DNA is TGCGCCAGCAGCCCGACTAGCGGGGGGGCTAACACAGATACGCAGTATTTT. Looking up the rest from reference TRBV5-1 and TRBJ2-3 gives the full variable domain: KAGVTQTPRYLIKTRGQQVTLSCSPISGHRSVSWYQQTPGQGLQFLFEYFSETQRNKGNFPGRFSGRQFSNSRSEMNVSTLELGDSALYLCASSPTSGGANTDTQYFGPGTRLTVL.

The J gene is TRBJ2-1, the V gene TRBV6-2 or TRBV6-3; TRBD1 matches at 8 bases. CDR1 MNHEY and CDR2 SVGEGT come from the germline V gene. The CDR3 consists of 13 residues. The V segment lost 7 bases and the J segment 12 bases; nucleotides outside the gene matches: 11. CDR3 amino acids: CASNPLDRVRQFF. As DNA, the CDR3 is TGTGCCAGCAACCCCCTGGACAGGGTACGGCAGTTCTTC.

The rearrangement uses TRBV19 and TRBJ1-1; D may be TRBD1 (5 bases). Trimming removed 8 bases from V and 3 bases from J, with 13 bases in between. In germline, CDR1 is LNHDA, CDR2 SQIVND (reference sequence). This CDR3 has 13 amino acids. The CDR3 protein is CASSEGRYTEAFF. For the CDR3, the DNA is TGTGCCAGTTCGGAGGGGAGGTACACTGAAGCTTTCTTT.